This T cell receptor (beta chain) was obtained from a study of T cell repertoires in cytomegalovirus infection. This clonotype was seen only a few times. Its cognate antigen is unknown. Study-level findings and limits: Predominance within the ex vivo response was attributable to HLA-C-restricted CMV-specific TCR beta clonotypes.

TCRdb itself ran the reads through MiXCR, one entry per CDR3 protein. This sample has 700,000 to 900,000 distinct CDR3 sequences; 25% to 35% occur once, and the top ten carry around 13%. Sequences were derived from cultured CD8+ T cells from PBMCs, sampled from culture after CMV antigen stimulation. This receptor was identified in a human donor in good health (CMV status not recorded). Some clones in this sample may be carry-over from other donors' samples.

The CDR3 DNA reads as TGTGCCAGCAGTGAGCTGGCGGGCTTCAATAGCAATCAGCCCCAGCATTTT. This translates into CASSELAGFNSNQPQHF. The chain combines TRBV6-1 with TRBJ1-5, with D unclear. The CDR3 loop spans 17 amino acids. In germline, CDR1 is MNHNS, CDR2 SASEGT. Trimming pared 3 bases from V and 0 bases from J, leaving 15 bases between.